The 3 T cell receptor beta chains reported below all come from one sample, sequenced in a study of blood T cells in healthy people across ages. Together with a sample-barcoded 5' primer, a J-beta primer mix was included in a second PCR lasting about 6 to 12 cycles. TCRdb analysed the 5' RACE reads with MiXCR anew, one entry per CDR3 protein. The repertoire holds 380,000 or so distinct CDR3 sequences, with roughly half as singletons. The sample was blood. The receptors come from a man aged 60-69 years in good health.

This clonotype has only a few counts. This rearrangement joins TRBV7-9 to TRBJ2-5; unclear D gene. Germline CDR1 is SEHNR and CDR2 is FQNEAQ (reference sequence). The CDR3 runs 12 residues. V was pared by 3 bases and J by 4 bases, with 6 bases between. CDR3 in amino acids: CASSFSVETQYF. The CDR3 nucleotides are TGTGCCAGCAGCTTTTCGGTAGAGACCCAGTACTTC.

The chain is built from TRBV12-3 or TRBV12-4 and TRBJ2-7, with D possibly being TRBD1 or TRBD2 (7 bases each). This CDR3 is built from 13 residues. V gave up 5 bases and J gave up 3 bases, with 11 bases separating them. The CDR3: CASSQGGFYEQYF. In DNA, the CDR3 is TGTGCCAGCAGTCAGGGGGGGTTCTACGAGCAGTACTTC.

In its sample, this clonotype was seen a few times. This rearrangement joins TRBV5-5 to TRBJ2-5; 7 bases agree with TRBD1. Germline-derived CDR1 and CDR2 are SGHKS and YYEKEE (reference sequence). V lost 4 bases to trimming and J lost 4 bases; unmatched junction nucleotides: 7. The CDR3 extends over 14 amino acids. For the CDR3, the DNA is TGTGCCAGCAGCCTCCAGGGGGTTCCAGAGACCCAGTACTTC. As protein: CASSLQGVPETQYF.